These T cell receptor beta chains were read from a single sample in a study of shared clonotypes between healthy human individuals. Clones were sequenced by immunoSEQ multiplex PCR, and TCRdb holds only the in-frame ones, with some missing. The sample holds around 500,000 clones, roughly 77% seen once. Sample: PBMCs. These receptor sequences come from a woman between 40 and 50 years old in good health. Some clones in this sample may be carry-over from other donors' samples. CDR3s include the opening cysteine and the closing phenylalanine or tryptophan. The D gene is left open where the match is weak. Rows may omit the clone size; those that give it use once, few, many or a size class.

j_gene,abundance,v_gene,d_gene,CDR3nt,CDR3aa
TRBJ2-7,-,TRBV2,-,TGTGCCAGCAAACAGTCCCTCTCCTACGAGCAGTACTTC,CASKQSLSYEQYF
TRBJ2-1,-,TRBV5-1,-,TGCGCCAGCAGCTTGGCAGCTAGCGACAATGAGCAGTTCTTC,CASSLAASDNEQFF
TRBJ1-3,-,TRBV7-9,-,TGTGCCAGCAGCTTAGGAATAGGTACCTCTGGAAACACCATATATTTT,CASSLGIGTSGNTIYF
TRBJ1-2,few,TRBV2,-,TGTGCCAGCAGTGCAGCAGGGATTAACTATGGCTACACCTTC,CASSAAGINYGYTF
TRBJ1-3,-,TRBV18,-,TGTGCCAGCTCTCAACAGGGTCCTGGAAACACCATATATTTT,CASSQQGPGNTIYF
TRBJ2-2,once,TRBV19,-,TGTGCCAGTAGTGGTAGCAGAAACACCGGGGAGCTGTTTTTT,CASSGSRNTGELFF
TRBJ1-2,once,TRBV11-2,TRBD1,TGTGCCAGCAGCTTAGATCTCTGGACAGGGCGGGGTTTGGGCTATGGCTACACCTTC,CASSLDLWTGRGLGYGYTF
TRBJ2-3,-,TRBV5-1,TRBD2,TGCGCCAGCAGCGCCCGGACTAGCGGGAGCCCAGATACGCAGTATTTT,CASSARTSGSPDTQYF
TRBJ2-5,-,TRBV18,-,TGTGCCAGCTCGACCGTGGACGTAGAAGAGACCCAGTACTTC,CASSTVDVEETQYF
TRBJ2-1,-,TRBV7-3,TRBD2,TGTGCCAGCAGCTTAATAGGCGGGGGGAGCTCCTACAATGAGCAGTTCTTC,CASSLIGGGSSYNEQFF